The present TCR beta chain was sequenced within a study of blood T cell repertoires in COVID-19. Study summary: Sites in the United States, Italy and Spain provided acute and convalescent COVID-19 samples. Sample material is recorded as cDNA or gDNA derived from T cells, B-cell-depleted T cells, or PBMCs.

Original methodology: Cell counts per sample came from amplifying reference gene primers. Measured with immunoSEQ multiplex PCR; TCRdb has only the in-frame clones, and not every one. D and trimming were read from the DNA, whereas the V and J calls and clone size are those reported in that table. Of hundreds of thousands of clones detected, about 93% appear once; the ten largest clones hold around 0.85%. Germline-derived CDR1 and CDR2 are MGHRA and YSYEKL. The V gene lost 0 bases and the J gene lost 2 bases, with 10 bases spanning the gap. The CDR3 covers 15 residues. Seattle cases were enrolled at active infection and followed longitudinally.

The sequence derives from a man between 60 and 75 years old with COVID-19, enrolled during active disease. The chain has TRBV4-1 and TRBJ2-5; D not certain. The sequencing sample was made of peripheral blood. In DNA form, the CDR3 reads TGCGCCAGCAGCCAAGATTTTGTGCGGCAAGAGACCCAGTACTTC. The encoded protein is CASSQDFVRQETQYF.